What follows is one TCR beta chain and its context. The data belong to a study of T cell changes during pregnancy in multiple sclerosis. TCRdb keeps only in-frame clones here, not all; method: immunoSEQ multiplex PCR. The sample contains 30,000 to 35,000 clones, around 89% of which appear only once. The CDR3 totals 13 residues. Trimming took off 3 bases at V and 1 base at J, with 6 bases between the two ends. In germline, CDR1 is LNHDA, CDR2 SQIVND (reference sequence). This receptor was identified in a female donor with multiple sclerosis, enrolled in a pregnancy study. Sample: CD8+ T cells from peripheral blood mononuclear cells, taken in the second trimester of pregnancy. The chain couples TRBV19 to TRBJ1-1; D is unresolved. CDR3 in amino acids: CASSILRNTEAFF. CDR3 DNA sequence: TGTGCCAGTAGTATCCTGAGGAACACTGAAGCTTTCTTT.